One TCR beta chain is described in this entry. Its antigen is undetermined. Nominal health characterized the donors when sampled, though unrecorded immune exposures were likely. The sample comes from a study of cytomegalovirus exposure and HLA in healthy donors. Study background: The 110 million or so unique TCR beta sequences, from around 200 million T cells, were found by an earlier analysis. The study, taken as a whole, reports: Analyzed later, most CMV-associated TCR beta chains appeared HLA-restricted.

Both 60 Vbeta primers and 13 Jbeta primers went into the PCR. Libraries were prepared by immunoSEQ multiplex PCR; TCRdb keeps only in-frame clonotypes and omits some of them. Its table records 70,000 to 90,000 clones. V was trimmed by 5 bases and J by 8 bases, leaving 10 bases between them. Germline CDR1 reads SGHAT; CDR2 reads FQNNGV. The CDR3 length is 13 residues. The J gene is TRBJ1-6, the V gene TRBV11-2; no clear D. The receptor was isolated from a man between 18 and 35 years old in good health and CMV-seropositive. The specimen was PBMCs. The CDR3 spells CASSPGGHSPLHF. For the CDR3, the DNA is TGTGCCAGCAGCCCCGGAGGGCATTCACCCCTCCACTTT.